The 12 T cell receptor beta chains below were found in one sample sequenced in a study of identical twins. TCRdb independently ran MiXCR on the 5' RACE reads; one entry per CDR3 protein. Here the sample spans around 480,000 distinct CDR3 sequences, around 14% being singletons. These data were also filed under a second study, of yellow fever vaccine responses in identical twins.

The sequenced sample consisted of CD4+ T cells sorted from blood. The receptors originated from a woman between 18 and 29 years old in good health.

This clonotype occurred a few times. This rearrangement joins TRBV5-1 to TRBJ2-7; 7 bases are a match to TRBD2. This CDR3 has 15 amino acids. Germline V CDR1 and CDR2: SGHRS, YFSETQ. Losses at the gene ends were 4 bases for V and 2 bases for J; bases not matched to a gene: 9. The CDR3 here is CASSPNGLEAYEQYF. For the CDR3, the DNA is TGCGCCAGCAGCCCGAATGGACTAGAGGCCTACGAGCAGTACTTC.

The chain has TRBV10-2 and TRBJ1-6; D is unresolved. Germline loops: CDR1 WSHSY, CDR2 SAAADI. V was pared by 10 bases and J by 7 bases, with 14 bases between. The CDR3 is made up of 13 amino acids. The CDR3 spells CATSTLINSPLHF. In nucleotides, the CDR3 is TGCGCCACCTCAACATTGATAAATTCACCCCTCCACTTT.

The chain carries TRBV5-1 and TRBJ2-1, with D perhaps TRBD1 or TRBD2 (6 bases each). V was pared by 0 bases and J by 0 bases, with 22 bases between. The CDR3 has 20 amino acids. Germline CDR1 SGHRS, CDR2 YFSETQ. DNA for the CDR3: TGCGCCAGCAGCTTGGTGCGGGACACCACTTTTAGGGGCTCCTACAATGAGCAGTTCTTC. Its protein is CASSLVRDTTFRGSYNEQFF. Complete variable domain (other parts from reference TRBV5-1 and TRBJ2-1): KAGVTQTPRYLIKTRGQQVTLSCSPISGHRSVSWYQQTPGQGLQFLFEYFSETQRNKGNFPGRFSGRQFSNSRSEMNVSTLELGDSALYLCASSLVRDTTFRGSYNEQFFGPGTRLTVL.

V usage is TRBV20-1 and J usage is TRBJ2-5; D is uncertain. The CDR3 runs to 13 residues. Per the germline V gene, CDR1 is DFQATT and CDR2 is SNEGSKA (reference sequence). Trimming took off 0 bases at V and 3 bases at J, with 8 bases between the two ends. CDR3 in amino acids: CSARDWLEETQYF. The CDR3 DNA sequence: TGCAGTGCTAGAGACTGGTTAGAAGAGACCCAGTACTTC.

The chain recombines TRBV6-5 with TRBJ1-2; D remains unclear. This CDR3 region has 17 residues. Trimming removed 0 bases from V and 4 bases from J, with 18 bases in between. Germline V gene data show CDR1 as MNHEY and CDR2 as SVGAGI. This chain's CDR3 is CASSYSSVTVLLYGYTF. CDR3 DNA sequence: TGTGCCAGCAGTTACTCGAGTGTAACAGTTCTCCTCTATGGCTACACCTTC.

This clonotype occurred a few times. The chain is built from TRBV11-2 and TRBJ2-4; D is ambiguous. With 0 bases removed from V and 15 bases from J, the gap between germline ends came to 27 bases. CDR3 length equals 17 residues. CDR1 and CDR2 (germline): SGHAT, FQNNGV. The CDR3 DNA is TGTGCCAGCAGCTTAGACATGCCTGTAGGCCTCCCCGTCCCCACGTACTTC. This translates into CASSLDMPVGLPVPTYF.

This rearrangement joins TRBV20-1 to TRBJ2-1; D is ambiguous. The ends were cut back, 0 bases at V and 2 bases at J, with 11 bases in the middle. The CDR3 extends over 15 amino acids. Germline values: CDR1 DFQATT, CDR2 SNEGSKA (reference sequence). The CDR3 loop is CSARDLGGAYNEQFF. The DNA of the CDR3 is TGCAGTGCTAGAGATCTGGGCGGCGCCTACAATGAGCAGTTCTTC.

This clonotype was seen more than once but under ten times. J is TRBJ2-7 and V is TRBV13; D is perhaps TRBD1 (5 bases). CDR1 and CDR2 (germline): PRHDT, FYEKMQ (reference sequence). The length of the CDR3 is 15 residues. The V end was cut by 1 base, the J end by 5 bases, with 15 bases between. The CDR3 loop reads CASSLEAQAEHEQYF. For the CDR3, the DNA is TGTGCCAGCAGCTTAGAGGCACAGGCAGAACACGAGCAGTACTTC.

This clonotype was picked up a small number of times. The chain links TRBV28 to TRBJ1-1; D uncertain. This CDR3 contains 15 residues. V lost 4 bases to trimming and J lost 0 bases, with 12 bases between them. The germline V gene has CDR1 MDHEN and CDR2 SYDVKM. The CDR3 DNA reads as TGTGCCAGCAGTTCCGAGGAGGGCCTGAACACTGAAGCTTTCTTT. The encoded protein is CASSSEEGLNTEAFF.

The chain carries TRBV28 and TRBJ2-3; TRBD1 matches 7 bases. V lost 3 bases, J lost 2 bases, and 2 bases stayed unmatched. Germline assignment: CDR1 MDHEN and CDR2 SYDVKM. The CDR3 loop spans 14 amino acids. The CDR3 DNA sequence: TGTGCCAGCAGTTTCGACAGGGACACAGATACGCAGTATTTT. It translates to CASSFDRDTDTQYF.

The gene calls are TRBV11-2 and TRBJ2-7, with 10 bases lining up with TRBD2. This CDR3 has 16 residues. CDR1 SGHAT and CDR2 FQNNGV come from the germline V gene. Unmatched junction bases numbered 8, after V lost 0 bases and J lost 6 bases. DNA of the CDR3: TGTGCCAGCAGCTTAGAGTTGGCACTAGCGGGATCCGAGCAGTACTTC. It translates to CASSLELALAGSEQYF.

The CDR3 DNA follows: TGTGCCATCACCGTTCAGGGGGACTATGGCTACACCTTC. Translating gives CAITVQGDYGYTF. V gene TRBV10-3 combines with J gene TRBJ1-2, with 7 bases identical to TRBD1. This CDR3 has 13 residues. The ends lost 7 bases at V and 3 bases at J; junction bases unmatched: 5. Germline V CDR1 and CDR2: ENHRY, SYGVKD.